This T cell receptor (beta chain) stems from a study of STAT3 mutations in large granular lymphocyte leukemia (dated by TCRdb to the late 2010s). In the study overall: About half of the T-LGLL patients who underwent longitudinal sequencing carried canonical activating STAT3 mutations. Over half of the T-LGLL patients were given one or more immunosuppressive therapy regimens, and roughly 40% of the treated patients had a hematologic response. Patients with T-cell large granular lymphocyte leukemia underwent serial deep sequencing of TCRbeta CDR3 and STAT3 to reconstruct clonal hierarchy and dynamics. From an initial cohort of around 190 LGL patients, 15 to 20 representative T-LGLL cases were selected for longitudinal TCRbeta and STAT3 sequencing. As controls, the study also included longitudinal sequencing of a couple of patients with natural killer LGL leukemia. On average, sequencing was done at around 3.6 time points per patient, with the number of samplings ranging from 2 to 8. Overall study results and their limits: Every T-LGLL patient showed at least one immunodominant TCRbeta clonotype, and about half showed multiple immunodominant subclonotypes. Dominant TCR clone burden was found to exceed STAT3 mutant burden in several patients, suggesting that STAT3 mutation arose secondarily within a pre-expanded clone. In 6 of 18 patients, TCR clonotype switching occurred after therapy, and every newly emerging clone was STAT3 wild type. Because no samples were available when a clone first appeared, clonal expansion was inferred from samplings taken at other points. The linking of therapy response to changes in TCR clonal burden was complicated by variable intervals between samplings and differing treatment regimens. Since codominant clonotypes persisted in some patients, a small but highly pathogenic clone may have gone undetected.

An Illumina MiSeq was used to sequence the TCRbeta libraries, yielding an average of about 40,000 productive templates per sample. Using multiplex PCR amplification, the immunoSEQ assay generated the TCRbeta CDR3 libraries. In the original analysis: Repertoire diversity was computed as previously defined, with values near 0 indicating extremely monoclonal samples. TCRdb stores this immuneACCESS table with in-frame sequences only. Part of the clones is absent; in the studies checked, under half of the shortfall reflects unresolved V genes, and no reason is known for the rest. The V and J calls and clone size come from that table; D and trimming were worked out from the DNA. Across this sample there are thousands of clones, with approximately 55% seen only once. Roughly four fifths of the sample is in the top ten clones. CDR1 is given as SGHRS and CDR2 as YFSETQ, both from the germline V gene. V is pared back by 4 bases and J by 3 bases, with 8 bases lying between the germline termini. From the cysteine up to the phenylalanine, the CDR3 has a length of 13 residues. Just the 39-base CDR3 DNA is kept, in frame starting at base 1.

As regards this clone: There is no known antigen for this receptor. No base qualities exist here, and no much larger clone lies one base off it.

DNA was extracted from blood mononuclear cells, and the same DNA was used for both TCR and STAT3 sequencing. The sample taken for sequencing was peripheral blood mononuclear cells. The clonotype comes from a man aged 60 to 75 with T-cell large granular lymphocyte leukemia. Some clones in this sample may be carry-over from other donors' samples. The age is the age at diagnosis. The sequence is built from TRBV5-1 and TRBJ2-1; the D gene assignment is ambiguous. The CDR3 in this case is CASSGIGYNEQFF. Read as DNA, the sequence is TGCGCCAGCAGCGGGATAGGCTACAATGAGCAGTTCTTC.